The 31 T cell receptor beta chains in this list originate from one sample, sequenced in a study of CD8+ T cells in alopecia areata. Isolated RNA was reverse transcribed into cDNA used as the sequencing template. Produced via immunoSEQ multiplex PCR; TCRdb's table is partial and in-frame only. The table shows 90,000 to 130,000 clones, with 59% occurring only once. Sequenced sample: CD8+ T cells sorted from blood. These receptors all come from a human donor in good health.

The chain carries TRBV28 and TRBJ1-5, with 8 bases identical to TRBD1. The CDR3 covers 16 residues. V gave up 6 bases and J gave up 3 bases; unmatched junction bases: 10. Germline V gene data show CDR1 as MDHEN and CDR2 as SYDVKM. The CDR3 bases are TGTGCCAGCAGAAGAGACAGGGGTGATAACAATCAGCCCCAGCATTTT. This encodes CASRRDRGDNNQPQHF.

The rearrangement joins TRBV2 to TRBJ1-2; 10 nucleotides line up with TRBD1. This CDR3 has 15 amino acids. Germline V gene lookup returns CDR1 SNHLY and CDR2 FYNNEI. The J segment lost 0 bases and the V segment lost 6 bases, leaving 4 bases of the junction unmatched. CDR3 nucleotide sequence: TGTGCCAGCAGAGCCGGGACAGGGGCTAACTATGGCTACACCTTC. It translates to CASRAGTGANYGYTF. The full variable domain, completed using reference TRBV2 and TRBJ1-2, is EPEVTQTPSHQVTQMGQEVILRCVPISNHLYFYWYRQILGQKVEFLVSFYNNEISEKSEIFDDQFSVERPDGSNFTLKIRSTKLEDSAMYFCASRAGTGANYGYTFGSGTRLTVV.

This clone was observed a single time. V is TRBV7-8 and J is TRBJ2-7; D may be TRBD2 (6 bases). Germline loops: CDR1 SGHVS, CDR2 FQNEAQ. The CDR3 covers 18 residues. Trimming cost V 0 bases and J 7 bases, with 25 bases left between them. CDR3 sequence (DNA): TGTGCCAGCAGCTTAGCCCCGGCGGGGCCCCTACAGTATGGGGAGCAGTACTTC. Its translation is CASSLAPAGPLQYGEQYF.

The V gene is TRBV15, the J gene TRBJ2-7, with no clear D. Germline lookup yields CDR1 LNHNV and CDR2 YYDKDF (reference sequence). V lost 0 bases and J 6 bases, leaving 15 bases between the germline ends. This CDR3 comprises 15 residues. Here the CDR3 reads CATSRDVQASGEQYF. In DNA form, the CDR3 reads TGTGCCACCAGCAGAGATGTCCAGGCTTCTGGCGAGCAGTACTTC.

The V gene is TRBV9, the J gene TRBJ1-2; TRBD1 matches at 8 bases. Looked up from germline, CDR1 is SGDLS and CDR2 is YYNGEE. V shed 0 bases and J 7 bases; nucleotides not matched to a gene: 2. This CDR3 contains 13 residues. DNA of the CDR3: TGTGCCAGCAGCGTAGGGACAGGGTTTGGCTACACCTTC. Protein: CASSVGTGFGYTF.

The V call is TRBV29-1, the J call TRBJ1-2; weak D call: TRBD1 (6 bases). The CDR3 sequence is 13 residues long. The ends were cut back, 3 bases at V and 4 bases at J, with 12 bases in the middle. CDR1 SQVTM and CDR2 ANQGSEA come from the germline V gene. In DNA, the CDR3 is TGCAGCGTTGACCTGACAGGTCGCTATGGCTACACCTTC. Residues: CSVDLTGRYGYTF. Looking up the rest from reference TRBV29-1 and TRBJ1-2 gives the full variable domain: SAVISQKPSRDICQRGTSLTIQCQVDSQVTMMFWYRQQPGQSLTLIATANQGSEATYESGFVIDKFPISRPNLTFSTLTVSNMSPEDSSIYLCSVDLTGRYGYTFGSGTRLTVV.

J is TRBJ1-5 and V is TRBV6-6, with D maybe TRBD1 (5 bases). This CDR3 spans 16 amino acids. Trimming shortened V by 4 bases and J by 1 base, and 14 bases separated the two germline ends. Germline V gene data show CDR1 as MNHNY and CDR2 as SVGAGI (reference sequence). DNA of the CDR3: TGTGCCAGCAGTTTAACTCGACAGCCGAGCAATCAGCCCCAGCATTTT. It translates to CASSLTRQPSNQPQHF.

This clone was found a few times. The gene calls are TRBV6-4 and TRBJ2-1; D is uncertain. V was shortened by 0 bases and J by 6 bases, with 6 bases between the two germline ends. Germline values: CDR1 MRHNA, CDR2 SNTAGT. The CDR3 contains 13 residues. CDR3 sequence (DNA): TGTGCCAGCAGTGACTCTAGTAGCAATGAGCAGTTCTTC. This encodes CASSDSSSNEQFF.

The CDR3 nucleotides are TGTGCCAGCAGTTTAAGGCAGGGGGCGAAGGCTGAAGCTTTCTTT. This encodes CASSLRQGAKAEAFF. This chain links TRBV27 with TRBJ1-1; 8 bases fit TRBD1. V dropped 2 bases and J dropped 6; count of bases not matched to a gene: 8. Germline V gives CDR1 MNHEY, CDR2 SMNVEV (reference sequence). The CDR3 length is 15 residues.

This clone was detected many times. This rearrangement joins TRBV7-2 to TRBJ2-3; D might be TRBD2 (5 bases). The CDR3 sequence is 15 residues long. Between the trimmed V and J ends, which lost 1 base and 2 bases, there was a span of 10 bases. Germline assignment: CDR1 SGHTA and CDR2 FQGNSA. CDR3 amino acids: CASSLVGGPTDTQYF. The CDR3 DNA reads TGTGCCAGCAGCTTAGTAGGCGGGCCCACAGATACGCAGTATTTT.

V gene TRBV5-1 combines with J gene TRBJ2-1; D remains ambiguous. The CDR3 is made up of 15 amino acids. From germline, CDR1 is SGHRS and CDR2 YFSETQ. Trimming stripped 8 bases from V and 1 base from J, with 16 bases between. CDR3 DNA: TGCGCCAGTACCGACGACGTGCGATCCTACAATGAGCAGTTCTTC. Amino acids: CASTDDVRSYNEQFF.

The chain couples TRBV4-2 to TRBJ2-3, with 8 bases identical to TRBD2. The CDR3 is 16 amino acids. The V gene's germline CDR1 is LGHNA and CDR2 YNFKEQ. Unmatched junction bases numbered 6, after V lost 0 bases and J lost 4 bases. CDR3 DNA: TGTGCCAGCAGCCAAGATAGCGGGGCGGGGGCAGATACGCAGTATTTT. This encodes CASSQDSGAGADTQYF.

The genes are TRBV21-1 and TRBJ2-7; the D call of TRBD2 is as the table states it, not checked on the DNA. TRBV21-1 is a pseudogene segment. There are 11 residues in the CDR3. CDR3 sequence: CASSGAYEQYF. The CDR3 bases are TGTGCCAGCAGCGGAGCCTACGAGCAGTACTTC.

The CDR3, as DNA: TGTGCCAGCAGCTTAGCGTTTCCAGCGGAAGAGACCCAGTACTTC. Amino acid sequence: CASSLAFPAEETQYF. The V gene is TRBV7-9, the J gene TRBJ2-5; TRBD2 might be the D (5 bases). Germline V gene sequence: CDR1 SEHNR, CDR2 FQNEAQ (reference sequence). CDR3 length: 15 amino acids. The V end was cut by 0 bases, the J end by 3 bases, with 11 bases between. The variable domain in full, with the rest retrieved from reference TRBV7-9 and TRBJ2-5, is DTGVSQNPRHKITKRGQNVTFRCDPISEHNRLYWYRQTLGQGPEFLTYFQNEAQLEKSRLLSDRFSAERPKGSFSTLEIQRTEQGDSAMYLCASSLAFPAEETQYFGPGTRLLVL.

The chain uses TRBV5-4 and TRBJ2-3, with D possibly being TRBD2 (6 bases). Per the germline V gene, CDR1 is SGHNT and CDR2 is YYREEE (reference sequence). V lost 4 bases to trimming and J lost 6 bases, with 21 bases between them. The CDR3 consists of 16 residues. The CDR3 bases are TGTGCCAGCAGCCCACTAGGGACTCATGAAAGGGATACGCAGTATTTT. Protein sequence: CASSPLGTHERDTQYF.

This clone came up a few times. The limits of the CDR3 on the DNA are not certain, so only TCRdb's listed CDR3 is given. The chain has TRBV29-1 and TRBJ2-3. The germline V gene encodes CDR1 SQVTM and CDR2 ANQGSEA. Including both end residues, the CDR3 is 11 amino acids long. The chain's CDR3 is CSVGFAFGAYF.

A single count supports this clone. V and J are TRBV13 and TRBJ1-3; D not certain. This CDR3 is 15 amino acids long. The V end lost 4 bases, the J end lost 0 bases, and 10 bases lay between the germline ends. Germline V CDR1 and CDR2: PRHDT, FYEKMQ (reference sequence). The DNA for the CDR3 is TGTGCCAGCAGCTACGGGTCGATCTCTGGAAACACCATATATTTT. Encoded protein: CASSYGSISGNTIYF.

A remark on this clone: This sample includes further DNA sequences coding for the same CDR3. The chain links TRBV27 to TRBJ2-1; unclear D gene. The germline V and J ends were trimmed by 5 bases and 5 bases, with 16 bases remaining between them. The CDR3 is 15 amino acids. The V gene's germline CDR1 is MNHEY and CDR2 SMNVEV (reference sequence). The CDR3 bases are TGTGCCAGCAGTCCTCACCCAGCTGGGGACAATGAGCAGTTCTTC. It yields the protein CASSPHPAGDNEQFF.

This clone was seen only a few times. The chain combines TRBV7-9 with TRBJ2-7; tentative D call: TRBD2 (6 bases). The CDR3 runs 15 residues. Trimming stripped 6 bases from V and 3 bases from J, with 18 bases between. CDR1 and CDR2 from the germline V gene are SEHNR and FQNEAQ (reference sequence). The CDR3 DNA reads TGTGCCAGCAGTCCCGGGACTGCGAACCGCTACGAGCAGTACTTC. It encodes CASSPGTANRYEQYF.

The rearrangement links TRBV4-2 to TRBJ1-2, with no clear D. V lost 4 bases, J lost 0 bases, and 12 bases lay in between. CDR1 LGHNA and CDR2 YNFKEQ come from the germline V gene. The CDR3 consists of 15 residues. The CDR3 here is CASSPGVEANYGYTF. CDR3 nucleotides: TGTGCCAGCAGCCCCGGGGTAGAAGCTAACTATGGCTACACCTTC.

J is TRBJ2-5 and V is TRBV5-4, with D unclear. CDR1 and CDR2 (germline): SGHNT, YYREEE (reference sequence). The V end was cut by 0 bases, the J end by 0 bases, with 6 bases between. CDR3 length: 14 residues. The CDR3 reads CASSLAGDQETQYF. The CDR3 DNA reads TGTGCCAGCAGCTTGGCAGGCGACCAAGAGACCCAGTACTTC. Drawing the rest from reference TRBV5-4 and TRBJ2-5, the complete variable domain is ETGVTQSPTHLIKTRGQQVTLRCSSQSGHNTVSWYQQALGQGPQFIFQYYREEENGRGNFPPRFSGLQFPNYSSELNVNALELDDSALYLCASSLAGDQETQYFGPGTRLLVL.

This sequence joins TRBV2 and TRBJ1-2, with a tentative D call TRBD1 (5 bases). V lost 6 bases and J lost 6, with 17 bases in between. The CDR3 is 14 amino acids. Germline assignment: CDR1 SNHLY and CDR2 FYNNEI. The CDR3 spells CASRVGSTGDGYTF. In DNA, the CDR3 is TGTGCCAGCAGGGTGGGATCCACGGGGGATGGCTACACCTTC.

The chain combines TRBV5-4 with TRBJ2-5; TRBD1 aligns across 7 bases. Germline CDR1 reads SGHNT; CDR2 reads YYREEE (reference sequence). The CDR3 is made up of 14 amino acids. J was trimmed by 0 bases and V by 4 bases; bases with no gene match: 3. CDR3 in amino acids: CASSPDRDQETQYF. CDR3 coding DNA: TGTGCCAGCAGCCCAGACAGGGACCAAGAGACCCAGTACTTC. The full variable domain, in which reference TRBV5-4 and TRBJ2-5 provide the parts outside the CDR3, is ETGVTQSPTHLIKTRGQQVTLRCSSQSGHNTVSWYQQALGQGPQFIFQYYREEENGRGNFPPRFSGLQFPNYSSELNVNALELDDSALYLCASSPDRDQETQYFGPGTRLLVL.

The rearrangement links TRBV4-1 to TRBJ1-1; 8 bases map to TRBD1. The ends lost 3 bases at V and 0 bases at J; junction bases unmatched: 3. The germline gives CDR1 MGHRA, CDR2 YSYEKL. The CDR3 has 15 amino acids. The CDR3 reads CASSQRQGLNTEAFF. The CDR3 DNA is TGCGCCAGCAGCCAGCGACAGGGGTTGAACACTGAAGCTTTCTTT.

The genes are TRBV29-1 and TRBJ1-2; no clear D gene. CDR1 SQVTM and CDR2 ANQGSEA come from the germline V gene. The CDR3 runs to 13 residues. Trimming took off 5 bases at V and 8 bases at J, with 18 bases between the two ends. The CDR3 DNA reads TGCAGCGTTCCCCTCGAGGTACCTCTCGGCTACACCTTC. Translated, it gives CSVPLEVPLGYTF.

This chain uses TRBV2 with TRBJ1-1, with 7 bases fitting TRBD1. J was trimmed by 10 bases and V by 4 bases; bases with no gene match: 3. Germline-derived CDR1 and CDR2 are SNHLY and FYNNEI. The CDR3 contains 11 residues. In nucleotides, the CDR3 is TGTGCCAGCAGTGTGCAGGGGGGAGCTTTCTTT. This encodes CASSVQGGAFF.

The chain is built from TRBV13 and TRBJ1-1, with no clear D. Trimming took off 3 bases at V and 5 bases at J, with 7 bases between the two ends. This CDR3 region has 12 residues. CDR1 and CDR2 (germline): PRHDT, FYEKMQ (reference sequence). The CDR3: CASSLGITEAFF. The CDR3 nucleotides read TGTGCCAGCAGCTTGGGGATTACTGAAGCTTTCTTT.

The CDR3 here is CASGSGGPGQPQHF. For the CDR3, the DNA is TGTGCCAGCGGGTCGGGGGGTCCGGGTCAGCCCCAGCATTTT. The chain combines TRBV25-1 with TRBJ1-5, with D possibly being TRBD1 (5 bases). CDR3 length: 14 residues. CDR1 and CDR2 (germline): MGHDK, SYGVNS. V lost 8 bases to trimming and J lost 6 bases, with 17 bases between them.

This rearrangement joins TRBV4-1 to TRBJ1-1; D is uncertain. The germline CDR1 and CDR2 sequences are MGHRA and YSYEKL. CDR3 length: 15 residues. Between the trimmed V and J ends, which lost 0 bases and 3 bases, there was a span of 11 bases. As DNA, the CDR3 is TGCGCCAGCAGCCAAGATCCCATAGTTGACACTGAAGCTTTCTTT. Encoded protein: CASSQDPIVDTEAFF.

This clone has more than one count but fewer than ten. V usage is TRBV30 and J usage is TRBJ1-2; the match to TRBD1 covers 12 bases. Germline V gene lookup returns CDR1 GTSNPN and CDR2 SVGIG (reference sequence). V lost 5 bases, J lost 4 bases, and 8 bases stayed unmatched. The CDR3 runs 15 residues. The CDR3 region has the DNA TGTGCCTGGGAGGGACAGGGGGCAGGAGGCTATGGCTACACCTTC. It encodes CAWEGQGAGGYGYTF.

The V and J genes are TRBV13 and TRBJ2-2; D possibly corresponds to TRBD1 (5 bases). The V end lost 5 bases, the J end lost 5 bases, and 15 bases lay between the germline ends. This CDR3 contains 15 residues. The germline CDR1 and CDR2 sequences are PRHDT and FYEKMQ (reference sequence). The CDR3 DNA sequence: TGTGCCAGCAGCGACCGTTCACAGGTTACCGGGGAGCTGTTTTTT. As protein: CASSDRSQVTGELFF.